These 18 T cell receptor beta chains share one sample of origin, sequenced in a study of T cells after yellow fever vaccination. Via MiXCR, TCRdb re-called the 5' RACE reads, giving one row per CDR3 protein. Here the sample spans fewer than 650,000 distinct CDR3 sequences, about a fifth being singletons. Sequences were derived from PBMCs, sampled roughly 23 days after the first yellow fever vaccination. The receptors originated from a young man who received the YFV17D yellow fever vaccine.

The J gene is TRBJ2-3, the V gene TRBV20-1, with D tentatively TRBD1 (6 bases). The germline gives CDR1 DFQATT, CDR2 SNEGSKA (reference sequence). This CDR3 has 14 residues. The V end lost 1 base, the J end lost 5 bases, and 13 bases lay between the germline ends. The CDR3 sequence is CSARGGRGLDTQYF. The CDR3 coding sequence is TGCAGTGCTAGAGGGGGCAGGGGTCTAGATACGCAGTATTTT.

V gene TRBV7-9 combines with J gene TRBJ2-2; D unresolved. The CDR3 spans 14 residues. The V gene lost 7 bases and the J gene lost 1 base, with 10 bases spanning the gap. Per germline, CDR1 SEHNR and CDR2 FQNEAQ (reference sequence). Here the CDR3 reads CASIRPLNTGELFF. CDR3 DNA sequence: TGTGCCAGCATCCGGCCCCTGAACACCGGGGAGCTGTTTTTT.

This clonotype was counted at least ten times. The rearrangement joins TRBV20-1 to TRBJ2-1, with D uncertain. The CDR3 totals 11 residues. The germline gives CDR1 DFQATT, CDR2 SNEGSKA (reference sequence). V lost 7 bases to trimming and J lost 5 bases, with 9 bases between them. Here the CDR3 reads CSGKGNNEQFF. The CDR3 region has the DNA TGCAGTGGTAAAGGTAACAATGAGCAGTTCTTC.

The J gene is TRBJ1-1, the V gene TRBV4-3; D is unclear. The germline V gene encodes CDR1 LGHNA and CDR2 YSLEER. The length of the CDR3 is 14 residues. Trimming took off 4 bases at V and 4 bases at J, with 13 bases between the two ends. The DNA of the CDR3 is TGCGCCAGCAGCCCAGGTCCCCGGGGCACTGAAGCTTTCTTT. As protein: CASSPGPRGTEAFF.

This sequence joins TRBV4-1 and TRBJ2-7; TRBD2 might be the D (5 bases). In germline, CDR1 is MGHRA, CDR2 YSYEKL. CDR3 size: 16 residues. The germline V and J ends were trimmed by 4 bases and 0 bases, with 16 bases remaining between them. The CDR3 region is CASSRTPGTLSYEQYF. DNA for the CDR3: TGCGCCAGCAGCCGGACCCCGGGAACCCTCTCCTACGAGCAGTACTTC.

The V gene is TRBV7-3, the J gene TRBJ2-2; tentatively, D is TRBD1 (5 bases). Per germline, CDR1 SGHTA and CDR2 FQGTGA. V shed 4 bases and J shed 4 bases, with 16 bases lying between them. CDR3 length: 16 amino acids. CDR3 region: CASSSNPHRPTGELFF. The CDR3 region has the DNA TGTGCCAGCAGCTCGAACCCCCACAGGCCCACCGGGGAGCTGTTTTTT. Supplemented by reference TRBV7-3 and TRBJ2-2, the full variable domain reads GAGVSQTPSNKVTEKGKYVELRCDPISGHTALYWYRQSLGQGPEFLIYFQGTGAADDSGLPNDRFFAVRPEGSVSTLKIQRTERGDSAVYLCASSSNPHRPTGELFFGEGSRLTVL.

This clonotype was observed a handful of times. This chain links TRBV20-1 with TRBJ2-3; TRBD2 matches 10 bases. J lost 0 bases, V lost 5 bases, and 8 bases had no gene match. CDR1 is DFQATT and CDR2 is SNEGSKA in the germline V gene (reference sequence). CDR3 length equals 16 residues. The CDR3 sequence is CSAPNRLAGSTDTQYF. For the CDR3, the DNA is TGCAGTGCTCCGAACCGACTAGCGGGCAGCACAGATACGCAGTATTTT.

The rearrangement links TRBV5-6 to TRBJ2-5, with D tentatively TRBD1 (7 bases). Between the trimmed V and J ends, which lost 4 bases and 3 bases, there was a span of 13 bases. The CDR3 runs to 14 residues. Germline lookup yields CDR1 SGHDT and CDR2 YYEEEE. CDR3 region: CASSPRDSKETQYF. CDR3 DNA: TGTGCCAGCAGCCCGCGGGACAGTAAAGAGACCCAGTACTTC. Combining the CDR3 with reference TRBV5-6 and TRBJ2-5 gives the whole variable domain DAGVTQSPTHLIKTRGQQVTLRCSPKSGHDTVSWYQQALGQGPQFIFQYYEEEERQRGNFPDRFSGHQFPNYSSELNVNALLLGDSALYLCASSPRDSKETQYFGPGTRLLVL.

The chain uses TRBV7-9 and TRBJ2-5; 8 bases agree with TRBD1. Germline-derived CDR1 and CDR2 are SEHNR and FQNEAQ (reference sequence). V shed 0 bases, J shed 5 bases, and the junction held 5 bases outside the gene matches. This CDR3 region has 15 residues. The CDR3 sequence: CASSLAPGGDETQYF. CDR3 nucleotides: TGTGCCAGCAGCTTAGCTCCAGGGGGCGACGAGACCCAGTACTTC. Combining the CDR3 with reference TRBV7-9 and TRBJ2-5 gives the whole variable domain DTGVSQNPRHKITKRGQNVTFRCDPISEHNRLYWYRQTLGQGPEFLTYFQNEAQLEKSRLLSDRFSAERPKGSFSTLEIQRTEQGDSAMYLCASSLAPGGDETQYFGPGTRLLVL.

This clonotype was seen more than once but under ten times. The chain joins TRBV10-3 to TRBJ2-7, with TRBD1 matching over 8 bases. The CDR3 extends over 13 amino acids. The germline CDR1 and CDR2 sequences are ENHRY and SYGVKD. The trim removed 10 bases at V and 7 bases at J, leaving 12 bases unmatched. The CDR3 is CATRTGSMGEQYF. CDR3 nucleotides: TGTGCCACCCGGACAGGGTCCATGGGTGAGCAGTACTTC.

The chain employs TRBV6-1 and TRBJ1-2; D is perhaps TRBD1 (5 bases). This CDR3 spans 12 amino acids. V was trimmed by 7 bases and J by 8 bases, leaving 14 bases between them. Germline lookup yields CDR1 MNHNS and CDR2 SASEGT. CDR3 in DNA: TGTGCCAGCATGGGGCAGAGAGGAGGCTACACCTTC. It encodes CASMGQRGGYTF.

This clonotype was detected a few times. The chain combines TRBV12-3 or TRBV12-4 with TRBJ2-7; D is unresolved. Trimming removed 2 bases from V and 2 bases from J, with 13 bases in between. The CDR3 has 15 residues. The CDR3 here is CASSLKETFPYEQYF. The CDR3 bases are TGTGCCAGCAGTTTAAAGGAGACATTCCCCTACGAGCAGTACTTC.

The chain employs TRBV7-3 and TRBJ1-1; possible D gene TRBD1, 5 bases. Germline V lookup: CDR1 SGHTA, CDR2 FQGTGA. Trimming removed 5 bases from V and 2 bases from J, with 15 bases in between. The CDR3 contains 15 residues. CDR3 DNA: TGTGCCAGCAGCAATAGCCAGGGATTAAACACTGAAGCTTTCTTT. As protein: CASSNSQGLNTEAFF.

The rearrangement uses TRBV13 and TRBJ2-3; D is undetermined. The CDR3 runs 13 residues. The V and J ends lost 7 bases and 0 bases respectively, with 8 bases between them. The germline V gene has CDR1 PRHDT and CDR2 FYEKMQ (reference sequence). CDR3 amino acids: CASMSPSTDTQYF. CDR3 bases: TGTGCCAGCATGAGCCCTAGCACAGATACGCAGTATTTT.

The genes are TRBV10-3 and TRBJ2-1; 13 bases align to TRBD2. Germline values: CDR1 ENHRY, CDR2 SYGVKD. The V and J ends lost 6 bases and 5 bases, in that order; junction bases with no gene match: 4. The CDR3 has 15 residues. CDR3 loop: CAISPGLAGNNEQFF. DNA of the CDR3: TGTGCCATCAGCCCGGGACTAGCGGGGAACAATGAGCAGTTCTTC.

The chain links TRBV11-1 to TRBJ1-4, with 12 nucleotides matching TRBD1. The ends lost 4 bases at V and 3 bases at J; junction bases unmatched: 12. The CDR3 loop spans 19 amino acids. CDR1 is SGHAT, CDR2 FQDESV, per germline (reference sequence). The CDR3 loop is CASSSQGGQGASANEKLFF. The DNA of the CDR3 is TGTGCCAGCAGCTCCCAGGGGGGACAGGGGGCCTCGGCTAATGAAAAACTGTTTTTT.

This clonotype was counted a few times. The V gene is TRBV7-2, the J gene TRBJ2-3, with 14 bases that match TRBD2. With V trimmed by 5 bases and J by 5 bases, 3 bases remained unmatched. Per germline, CDR1 SGHTA and CDR2 FQGNSA. This CDR3 spans 15 amino acids. The CDR3 bases are TGTGCCAGCAGCATGGGGACTAGCGGGGGAGATACGCAGTATTTT. As protein: CASSMGTSGGDTQYF.

This clonotype was seen a handful of times. This chain uses TRBV20-1 with TRBJ2-7; TRBD2 might be the D (5 bases). CDR1 is DFQATT and CDR2 is SNEGSKA in the germline V gene (reference sequence). The CDR3 covers 12 residues. V dropped 2 bases and J dropped 3 bases, with 8 bases sitting between them. The CDR3, as DNA: TGCAGTGCTAGACATGCGGGCTACGAGCAGTACTTC. Amino acids: CSARHAGYEQYF.